This T cell receptor (beta chain) was recorded in a study of molecular identifiers for immune sequencing clone quantification. On this clonotype: Its antigen is currently unknown. A much larger clone lies one base from this, so it may be a read error.

CDR1 is MNHEY and CDR2 is SVGEGT in the germline V gene. The CDR3 loop spans 15 amino acids. The CD8+CD4-CCR7+CD45RA+ phenotype defined the sorted naive CD8 T cells. Previously published methods and listed TCR primers were used for the bulk TCR libraries. TCRdb itself ran the PCR reads through MiXCR, one entry per CDR3 protein. There are around 480,000 distinct CDR3 sequences in the sample; about 21% occur only once, and about 0.8% lies in the top ten. Study findings and constraints: For effector cells, clones above 20 RNA copies held over 99% of molecules; for naive cells, under 1%. Single-cell amounts of spiked Jurkat TCR RNA were reportedly detectable among roughly 950,000 naive cells.

The sequencing sample was made of naive CD8+ T cells from blood, with Jurkat cell RNA spiked in. As to subset: FACS-sorted CD8+CD4-CCR7+CD45RA+ naive T cells. V gene TRBV6-2 or TRBV6-3 combines with J gene TRBJ2-3, with 8 positions matching TRBD2. The receptor was isolated from a human donor in good health. Some libraries in this study had Jurkat cell RNA spiked in. The DNA of the CDR3 is TGTGCCGGCAGTTATGCCGGGACTAGGACAGATACGCAGTATTTT. It codes for CAGSYAGTRTDTQYF.